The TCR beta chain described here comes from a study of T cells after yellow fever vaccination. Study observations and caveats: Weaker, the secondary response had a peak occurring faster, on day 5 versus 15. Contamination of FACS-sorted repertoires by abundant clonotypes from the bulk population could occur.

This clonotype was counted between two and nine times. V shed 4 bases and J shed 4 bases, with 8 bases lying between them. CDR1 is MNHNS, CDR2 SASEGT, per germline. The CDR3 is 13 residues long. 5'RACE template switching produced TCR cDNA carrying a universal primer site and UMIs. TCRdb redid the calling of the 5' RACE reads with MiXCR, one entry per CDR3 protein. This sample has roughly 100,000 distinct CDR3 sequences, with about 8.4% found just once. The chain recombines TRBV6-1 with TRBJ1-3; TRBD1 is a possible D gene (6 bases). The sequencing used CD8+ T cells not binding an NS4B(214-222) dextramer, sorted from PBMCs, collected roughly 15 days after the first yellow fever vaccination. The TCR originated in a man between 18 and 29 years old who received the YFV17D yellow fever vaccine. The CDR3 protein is CASSGTDGNTIYF. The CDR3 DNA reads TGTGCCAGCAGTGGGACAGACGGAAACACCATATATTTT.